This T cell receptor beta chain was recorded in a study of blood T cell repertoires in COVID-19. Those enrolled in Seattle joined during active infection and were followed longitudinally afterward. CDR1 and CDR2 (germline): SEHNR, FQNEAQ (reference sequence). This CDR3 has 14 residues. Trimming removed 3 bases from V and 4 bases from J; junction bases left unmatched: 4. Profiling relied on immunoSEQ multiplex PCR, and the TCRdb table lists in-frame clones only, not all of them. The top ten hold about 10% of the sample, which has roughly 350,000 clones, around 87% seen once. V and J are TRBV7-9 and TRBJ2-3, with TRBD2 matching over 7 bases. Sequenced sample: peripheral blood. The sequence was collected from a woman aged 25 to 39 with COVID-19, enrolled during active disease. CDR3 nucleotides: TGTGCCAGCAGCTTCGGCGGGAGTGCAGATACGCAGTATTTT. Translation: CASSFGGSADTQYF.